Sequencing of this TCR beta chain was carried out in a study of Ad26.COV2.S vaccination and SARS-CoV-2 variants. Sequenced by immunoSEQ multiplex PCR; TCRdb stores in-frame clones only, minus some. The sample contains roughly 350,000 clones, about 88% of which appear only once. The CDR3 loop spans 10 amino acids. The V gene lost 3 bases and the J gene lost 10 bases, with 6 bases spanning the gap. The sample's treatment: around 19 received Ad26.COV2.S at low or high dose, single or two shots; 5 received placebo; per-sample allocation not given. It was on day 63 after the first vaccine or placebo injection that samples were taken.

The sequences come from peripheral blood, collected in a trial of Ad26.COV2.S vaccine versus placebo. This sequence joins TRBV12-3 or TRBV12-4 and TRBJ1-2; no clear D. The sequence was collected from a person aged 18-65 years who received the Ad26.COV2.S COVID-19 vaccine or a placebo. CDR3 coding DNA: TGTGCCAGCAGTTTTCCCTACTACACCTTC. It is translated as CASSFPYYTF.